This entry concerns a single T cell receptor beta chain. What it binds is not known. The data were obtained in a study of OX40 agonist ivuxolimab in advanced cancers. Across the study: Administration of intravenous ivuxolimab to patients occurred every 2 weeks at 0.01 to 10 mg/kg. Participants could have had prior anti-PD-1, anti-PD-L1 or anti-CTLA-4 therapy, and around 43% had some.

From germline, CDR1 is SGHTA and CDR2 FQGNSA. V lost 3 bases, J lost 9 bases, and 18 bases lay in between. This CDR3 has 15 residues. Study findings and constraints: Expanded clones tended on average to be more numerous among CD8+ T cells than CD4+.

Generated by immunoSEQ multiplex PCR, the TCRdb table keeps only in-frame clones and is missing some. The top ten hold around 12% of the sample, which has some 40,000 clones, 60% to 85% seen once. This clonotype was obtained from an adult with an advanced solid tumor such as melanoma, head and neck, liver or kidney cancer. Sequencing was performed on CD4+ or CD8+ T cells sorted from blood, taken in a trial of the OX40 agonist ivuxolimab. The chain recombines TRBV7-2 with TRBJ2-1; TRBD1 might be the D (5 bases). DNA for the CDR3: TGTGCCAGCAGCTTGGAAGCATACCCCAGGGTTGAGCAGTTCTTC. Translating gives CASSLEAYPRVEQFF.